The 8 T cell receptor beta chains presented below share a single source sample, sequenced in a study of blood T cell repertoires in COVID-19. Libraries were prepared by immunoSEQ multiplex PCR; TCRdb keeps only in-frame clonotypes and omits some of them. This table holds fewer than 700,000 clones, approximately 88% found once. Sequenced material: peripheral blood. The receptors derive from a woman aged 50 to 60 with COVID-19, enrolled during active disease.

The chain joins TRBV12-3 or TRBV12-4 to TRBJ1-1; D call uncertain. The CDR3 is made up of 11 amino acids. Trimming shortened V by 3 bases and J by 8 bases, and 7 bases separated the two germline ends. The CDR3 coding sequence is TGTGCCAGCAGTTTGGGCAGCGAAGCTTTCTTT. It translates to CASSLGSEAFF.

This clone was observed a single time. V gene TRBV27 combines with J gene TRBJ1-3, with TRBD1 matching over 10 bases. The CDR3 contains 15 residues. The V and J ends lost 5 bases and 4 bases, in that order; junction bases with no gene match: 5. Germline V gene data show CDR1 as MNHEY and CDR2 as SMNVEV (reference sequence). The CDR3 DNA sequence: TGTGCCAGCAGTACCAGACAGGGGGCGGGAAACACCATATATTTT. Translating it yields CASSTRQGAGNTIYF.

V gene TRBV7-3 combines with J gene TRBJ1-1; possibly TRBD1 for D (5 bases). Germline CDR1 is SGHTA and CDR2 is FQGTGA. V was cut by 4 bases and J by 8 bases, with 14 bases left in between. This CDR3 spans 13 amino acids. Here the CDR3 reads CASSSGGGTEAFF. CDR3 nucleotide sequence: TGTGCCAGCAGCTCTGGCGGGGGAACGGAAGCTTTCTTT.

The genes are TRBV6-5 and TRBJ2-7; 10 bases line up with TRBD1. With 6 bases clipped from V and 3 bases from J, the junction kept 5 bases outside the gene matches. CDR3 length equals 14 residues. Germline values: CDR1 MNHEY, CDR2 SVGAGI. CDR3 nucleotides: TGTGCCAGCAGATTGGACAGGGGGATCTACGAGCAGTACTTC. Translation: CASRLDRGIYEQYF.

The chain couples TRBV7-9 to TRBJ2-5, with TRBD1 as a possible D gene (5 bases). The germline V gene has CDR1 SEHNR and CDR2 FQNEAQ (reference sequence). CDR3 size: 15 residues. Trimming shortened V by 1 base and J by 2 bases, and 11 bases separated the two germline ends. The CDR3 sequence is CASSLGPGIQETQYF. The CDR3 DNA reads as TGTGCCAGCAGCTTAGGGCCAGGGATACAAGAGACCCAGTACTTC.

The CDR3 coding sequence is TGTGCCAGCAGCTCAATCCTCGCGGGGGACACAGATACGCAGTATTTT. This gives the protein CASSSILAGDTDTQYF. This sequence joins TRBV3-1 (or the pseudogene TRBV3-2) and TRBJ2-3; 7 bases align to TRBD2. After removal of 5 bases from V and 2 bases from J, the junction contained 10 bases not matched to a gene. The germline V gene has CDR1 LGHDT and CDR2 YNNKEL (reference sequence). The CDR3 loop spans 16 amino acids.

This clone appeared a single time. This chain joins TRBV3-1 (or the pseudogene TRBV3-2) and TRBJ1-2, with D possibly TRBD1 on 6 matching bases. The CDR3 contains 15 residues. Per the germline V gene, CDR1 is LGHDT and CDR2 is YNNKEL (reference sequence). The V and J ends lost 4 bases and 0 bases respectively, with 12 bases between them. CDR3 bases: TGTGCCAGCAGCCCTGGGACAACTACTAACTATGGCTACACCTTC. Its protein product is CASSPGTTTNYGYTF.

The gene calls are TRBV27 and TRBJ1-5, with D unresolved. The CDR3 has 14 residues. Germline loops: CDR1 MNHEY, CDR2 SMNVEV (reference sequence). V was clipped by 6 bases and J by 7 bases, with 16 bases between them. CDR3 sequence (DNA): TGTGCCAGCAGCCCCAGGTTTGGTAGGCAGCCCCAGCATTTT. Its translation: CASSPRFGRQPQHF.